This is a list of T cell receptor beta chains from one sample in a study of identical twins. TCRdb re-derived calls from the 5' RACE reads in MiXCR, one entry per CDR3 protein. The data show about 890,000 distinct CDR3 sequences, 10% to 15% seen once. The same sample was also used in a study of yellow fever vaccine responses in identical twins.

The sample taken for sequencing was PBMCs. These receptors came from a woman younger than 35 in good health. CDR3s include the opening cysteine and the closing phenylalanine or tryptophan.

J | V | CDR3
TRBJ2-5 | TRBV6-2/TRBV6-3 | CASRPGLAHSETQYF
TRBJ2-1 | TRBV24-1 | CATRGPSGGISYNEQFF
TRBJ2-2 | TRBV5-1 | CASSPPGDRGGGTGELFF
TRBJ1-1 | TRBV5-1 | CASSLDGRATDTEAFF
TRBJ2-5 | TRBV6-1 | CASSRGQGWETQYF
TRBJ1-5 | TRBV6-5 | CASSYKGQGTDQPQHF
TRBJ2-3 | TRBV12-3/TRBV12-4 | CASSLTGLGTDTQYF
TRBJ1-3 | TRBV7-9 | CASSLVQGGSGNTIYF
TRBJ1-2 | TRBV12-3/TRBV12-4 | CASSLGVSYGYTF
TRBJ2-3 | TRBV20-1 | CSASGSVPFTDTQYF
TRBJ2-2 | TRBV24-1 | CATSDSAQKNTGELFF
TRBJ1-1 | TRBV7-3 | CASSSNPEGGPTEAFF
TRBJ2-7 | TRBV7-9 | CASSLVYSPYEQYF
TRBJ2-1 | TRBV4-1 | CASSQRTSGSSYNEQFF
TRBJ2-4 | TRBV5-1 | CASSLLFRTDIQYF
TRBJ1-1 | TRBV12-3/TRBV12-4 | CASSLAQVRYTEAFF
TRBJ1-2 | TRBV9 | CASSVASTRYGYTF
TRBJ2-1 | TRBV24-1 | CATSAPRGGSYYNEQFF
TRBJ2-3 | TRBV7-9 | CASSSKAGSTDTQYF
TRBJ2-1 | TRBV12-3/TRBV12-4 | CASSFTVGGLAIDEQFF
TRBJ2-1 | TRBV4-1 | CASSQAVGRDEQFF
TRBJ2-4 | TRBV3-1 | CASSQTGKGENIQYF
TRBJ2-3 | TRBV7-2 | CASSLFQGADTQYF
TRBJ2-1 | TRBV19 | CASSEEGQTRNEQFF
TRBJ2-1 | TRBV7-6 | CASSLDPRELHNEQFF
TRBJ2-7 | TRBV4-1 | CASSQVGKQSYEQYF
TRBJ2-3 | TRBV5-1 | CASSSTGGADTQYF
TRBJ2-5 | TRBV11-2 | CASSPESETQYF